This T cell receptor (beta chain) stems from a study of CXCR3-negative and CXCR3-positive naive CD8 T cells. Notes on the study in general: Hydrophobicity was higher for TRB CDR3s found in CXCR3-positive naive cells than in CXCR3-negative naive cells.

UMI labels and 5' RACE were used to prepare the TRB cDNA libraries. TCRdb reprocessed the 5' RACE reads and reports one entry per CDR3 protein, with no DNA. This sample contains approximately 100,000 distinct CDR3 sequences. Phenotypically, naive CD8+ T cells corresponded to CD45RO-CCR7+CD27+CD95-. The CDR3 loop spans 16 amino acids. The germline V gene encodes CDR1 MNHEY and CDR2 SVGAGI. With respect to this clonotype: The antigen remains unidentified.

The clonotype comes from a human donor in good health. Some clones in this sample may be carry-over from other donors' samples. Sequenced input: naive CXCR3- CD8+ T cells from blood. Sample subset: CD45RO-CCR7+CD27+CD95- naive CD8+ T cells lacking CXCR3 (TNR3-). The chain uses TRBV6-5 and TRBJ2-6; TCRdb designates TRBD1, a call that cannot be tested without DNA. CDR3 loop: CASTLRWGSGANVLTF.